These T cell receptor beta chains were read from a single sample in a study of blood T cell repertoires in COVID-19. Profiled with immunoSEQ multiplex PCR; TCRdb holds only in-frame clones, not every one. Of some 200,000 clones listed, roughly four fifths were seen once; the top ten hold around 6.1%. The sample comprised peripheral blood. These receptors were obtained from a woman aged 40 to 50 with acute or convalescent COVID-19. Each CDR3 is given with its conserved first and last residue. The order of the fields is D gene, V gene, J gene, clone size, CDR3 protein, CDR3 DNA. D genes are given only for firm matches. Some rows mark clone size as missing; the rest say once, few, many or name a class of expanded clone.

TRBD1	TRBV6-4	TRBJ1-1	.	CASSDSRQGALGAFF	TGTGCCAGCAGTGACTCCCGACAGGGGGCGTTAGGAGCTTTCTTT
.	TRBV14	TRBJ2-5	.	CASSQVYWYQETQYF	TGTGCCAGCAGCCAAGTCTACTGGTACCAAGAGACCCAGTACTTC
.	TRBV12-2	TRBJ2-3	.	CASRLAPLDKRGTDTQYF	TGTGCAAGTCGCTTAGCTCCTCTAGATAAGAGGGGCACAGATACGCAGTATTTT
TRBD1	TRBV30	TRBJ2-7	.	CAWSGGRGREQYF	TGTGCCTGGAGTGGGGGCAGGGGGCGCGAGCAGTACTTC
TRBD1	TRBV7-9	TRBJ2-7	.	CASSGPGQVYLYF	TGTGCCAGCAGCGGCCCGGGACAGGTTTATCTGTACTTC
.	TRBV5-1	TRBJ2-3	.	CASSGSGEDTQYF	TGCGCCAGCAGCGGGAGCGGCGAAGATACGCAGTATTTT
TRBD1	TRBV30	TRBJ1-4	.	CAWSLWDRPEKLFF	TGTGCCTGGAGTTTATGGGACAGGCCCGAAAAACTGTTTTTT
.	TRBV7-2	TRBJ2-1	once	CASSPRRLGSDEQFF	TGTGCCAGCAGTCCAAGGCGGCTAGGATCCGATGAGCAGTTCTTC
.	TRBV6-5	TRBJ2-7	.	CASSASGGPYEQYF	TGTGCCAGCAGCGCCTCGGGGGGCCCGTACGAGCAGTACTTC
.	TRBV27	TRBJ1-6	.	CASSSTRLPSSSYNSPLHF	TGTGCCAGCAGTTCGACCCGACTTCCGTCGAGCTCCTATAATTCACCCCTCCACTTT
.	TRBV12-3/TRBV12-4	TRBJ1-3	once	CASSLWGENTIYF	TGTGCCAGCAGTTTGTGGGGAGAAAACACCATATATTTT
TRBD2	TRBV28	TRBJ2-3	.	CASEGGAATDTQYF	TGTGCCAGTGAGGGAGGGGCCGCCACAGATACGCAGTATTTT
.	TRBV10-3	TRBJ2-7	.	CAIRAEASYEQYF	TGTGCCATCAGGGCAGAAGCGTCCTACGAGCAGTACTTC
TRBD2	TRBV7-9	TRBJ2-7	.	CASSKFPGLAVEQYF	TGTGCCAGCAGCAAATTTCCGGGACTAGCGGTCGAGCAGTACTTC
TRBD1	TRBV10-2	TRBJ1-6	.	CASREQGSSYNSPLHF	TGCGCCAGCAGAGAACAGGGGAGCTCCTATAATTCACCCCTCCACTTT
TRBD1	TRBV5-1	TRBJ1-2	.	CASSSPDRGLGYTF	TGCGCCAGCAGCTCCCCAGACAGGGGGCTGGGCTACACCTTC
.	TRBV5-1	TRBJ1-1	.	CASSLELQSNTEAFF	TGCGCCAGCAGCTTGGAGTTACAGTCGAACACTGAAGCTTTCTTT
.	TRBV5-4	TRBJ2-7	few	CASTFGGTSRGEQYF	TGTGCCAGCACCTTTGGTGGTACTTCACGGGGCGAGCAGTACTTC
.	TRBV6-6	TRBJ1-5	.	CASSAPGEQPQHF	TGTGCCAGCAGCGCCCCAGGGGAACAGCCCCAGCATTTT
TRBD1	TRBV7-3	TRBJ1-4	.	CASSPTTNRDRGRWDEKLFF	TGTGCCAGCAGCCCCACTACAAACCGGGACAGGGGGCGTTGGGATGAAAAACTGTTTTTT
.	TRBV7-2	TRBJ1-1	.	CASSLYSGQTEAFF	TGTGCCAGCAGCTTGTACAGCGGTCAAACTGAAGCTTTCTTT
TRBD1	TRBV27	TRBJ2-7	.	CASSGTGTGDYEQYF	TGTGCCAGCAGTGGTACCGGGACAGGGGACTACGAGCAGTACTTC
.	TRBV11-2	TRBJ2-7	.	CASSFCRVVDEQYF	TGTGCCAGCAGCTTTTGCCGGGTTGTTGACGAGCAGTACTTC
.	TRBV5-1	TRBJ1-4	.	CASSLDKKLFF	TGCGCCAGCAGCTTGGACAAGAAACTGTTTTTT
.	TRBV7-3	TRBJ2-3	.	CASSPLSSTLDTQYF	TGTGCCAGCAGCCCCTTATCTAGTACCTTGGATACGCAGTATTTT
TRBD1	TRBV29-1	TRBJ2-5	.	CSAYRGQGETQYF	TGCAGCGCTTACAGGGGGCAGGGGGAGACCCAGTACTTC
.	TRBV11-2	TRBJ2-1	.	CASSPVNNEQFF	TGTGCCAGCAGCCCTGTTAACAATGAGCAGTTCTTC
.	TRBV5-1	TRBJ2-3	few	CASSVQGTDTQYF	TGCGCCAGCAGCGTACAGGGCACAGATACGCAGTATTTT
.	TRBV11-3	TRBJ2-2	.	CASEYANTGELFF	TGTGCCAGCGAGTACGCGAACACCGGGGAGCTGTTTTTT
TRBD1	TRBV10-3	TRBJ2-3	.	CATGTGGADTQYF	TGTGCCACCGGGACAGGGGGAGCGGATACGCAGTATTTT
TRBD2	TRBV30	TRBJ2-7	.	CAWSQRAGVSREQYF	TGTGCCTGGAGTCAACGGGCGGGGGTCTCGCGTGAGCAGTACTTC
.	TRBV10-3	TRBJ1-2	.	CAIRGSLHGYTF	TGTGCCATCAGGGGCAGCCTACATGGCTACACCTTC
TRBD1	TRBV19	TRBJ1-2	.	CASMGTDNYGYTF	TGTGCCAGTATGGGGACAGATAACTATGGCTACACCTTC
.	TRBV28	TRBJ2-1	.	CASRTSLVDEQFF	TGTGCCAGCAGAACTAGCCTCGTGGATGAGCAGTTCTTC
.	TRBV2	TRBJ1-1	.	CASSSPGNTEAFF	TGTGCCAGCAGTTCGCCGGGGAACACTGAAGCTTTCTTT
TRBD1	TRBV5-4	TRBJ1-2	.	CASSPGQGDGYTF	TGTGCCAGCAGCCCCGGACAGGGGGATGGCTACACCTTC
.	TRBV7-2	TRBJ1-1	once	CASRLRGGANTEAFF	TGTGCCAGCCGACTTAGGGGGGGCGCGAACACTGAAGCTTTCTTT
.	TRBV6-1	TRBJ2-7	.	CASSEGHTLYSYEQYF	TGTGCCAGCAGTGAGGGACACACTCTTTACTCCTACGAGCAGTACTTC
.	TRBV29-1	TRBJ2-2	.	CSGGHHTGELFF	TGCAGCGGGGGACACCACACCGGGGAGCTGTTTTTT
.	TRBV11-2	TRBJ2-5	.	CASSSGFVETQYF	TGTGCCAGCAGCTCGGGGTTTGTTGAGACCCAGTACTTC
.	TRBV28	TRBJ1-6	.	CASRNGMGGSPLHF	TGTGCCAGCAGAAACGGGATGGGTGGTTCACCCCTCCACTTT
TRBD2	TRBV6-4	TRBJ2-3	.	CASSLVGGTTDTQYF	TGTGCCAGCAGTCTCGTGGGGGGGACCACAGATACGCAGTATTTT
TRBD1	TRBV18	TRBJ1-1	.	CASSQGANTEAFF	TGTGCCAGCTCACAGGGGGCGAACACTGAAGCTTTCTTT
.	TRBV28	TRBJ1-1	.	CASSSGGTEAFF	TGTGCCAGCAGTTCCGGGGGGACTGAAGCTTTCTTT
TRBD1	TRBV28	TRBJ2-7	once	CASSFPGTGLIEQYF	TGTGCCAGCAGTTTCCCCGGGACAGGGCTAATCGAGCAGTACTTC
.	TRBV15	TRBJ2-1	.	CATSTGRGIDEQFF	TGTGCCACCAGCACGGGGCGGGGTATAGATGAGCAGTTCTTC
.	TRBV13	TRBJ2-7	.	CASSLGPRGREQYF	TGTGCCAGCAGCTTAGGCCCCAGAGGTCGGGAGCAGTACTTC
.	TRBV19	TRBJ2-2	.	CASNTAGFGGELFF	TGTGCCAGTAACACAGCAGGCTTCGGCGGGGAGCTGTTTTTT
.	TRBV7-2	TRBJ1-2	.	CASSQDRNYGYTF	TGTGCCAGCAGCCAGGACAGAAACTATGGCTACACCTTC
.	TRBV9	TRBJ1-6	few	CASSPVSGGESNSPLHF	TGTGCCAGCAGCCCTGTATCGGGAGGGGAGTCCAATTCACCCCTCCACTTT
.	TRBV27	TRBJ2-1	few	CASTSFQNEQFF	TGTGCCAGCACTAGTTTCCAGAATGAGCAGTTCTTC
TRBD2	TRBV6-4	TRBJ2-1	few	CASIKNPGLAGGPGNEQFF	TGTGCCAGCATAAAAAATCCGGGACTAGCGGGGGGGCCCGGCAATGAGCAGTTCTTC